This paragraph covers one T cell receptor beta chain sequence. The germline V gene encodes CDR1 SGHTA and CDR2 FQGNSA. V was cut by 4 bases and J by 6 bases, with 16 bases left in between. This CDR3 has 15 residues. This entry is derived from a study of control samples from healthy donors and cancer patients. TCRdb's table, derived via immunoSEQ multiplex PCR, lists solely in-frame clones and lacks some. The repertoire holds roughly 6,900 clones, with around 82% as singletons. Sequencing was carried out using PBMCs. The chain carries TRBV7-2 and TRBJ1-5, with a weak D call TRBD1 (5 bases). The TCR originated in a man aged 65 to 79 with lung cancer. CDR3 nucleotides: TGTGCCAGCAGCTCAGAGGCTGGGGCTTTTCAGCCCCAGCATTTT. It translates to CASSSEAGAFQPQHF.